This T cell receptor (beta chain) was documented in a study of beta chain features in type 1 diabetes (dated by TCRdb to 2016 to 2019). Study-wide context: Mean age, gender distribution, total cell number and subset yield did not differ between patients and healthy donors. A total of 85 million to 110 million sorted cells were examined across all samples, and RNA yield correlated strongly with the number of cells per subset. In the study, TCRB repertoires of sorted circulating CD4+ T cell subsets from recently diagnosed type 1 diabetes patients were compared with those of matched healthy donors. Regulatory and stem cell-like memory subsets were isolated from only 8 patients and about eight healthy donors, whereas naive and central memory subsets came from all 30 or so donors.

CDR1 and CDR2, looked up from the germline V gene, are SQVTM and ANQGSEA. Relative to germline, V is missing 0 bases and J is missing 0 bases, with 7 bases of the junction outside any gene match. Including the terminal cysteine and phenylalanine, the CDR3 comprises 16 residues. The only DNA kept is the CDR3, 48 bases in frame from the first base. The paper's findings and limits, for the study overall: Type 1 diabetes patients showed a moderate but significant shortening of TCRB CDR3 length in all four CD4+ subsets. Because cDNA rather than genomic DNA was sequenced, highly expressing activated cells could have been over-represented, although no difference in activation and CD3 levels was found between groups. The naive, central memory and regulatory TCRB repertoires appeared to resemble one another more closely among patients than among healthy donors. PCR may preferentially amplify shorter templates, but because patient and control samples were amplified and corrected together, any resulting skew would affect both groups equally. At VDJ recombination sites, patients with type 1 diabetes made fewer insertions and deleted more nucleotides, a pattern implying thymic rearrangement abnormalities. Because the HLA sub-analyses included only small numbers of individuals, any influence of HLA type on TCRB rearrangement was left unresolved.

Each donor gave one peripheral blood draw, averaging roughly 120 mL, which was collected into heparinised tubes. Naive, central memory, regulatory and stem cell-like memory CD4+ T cells were sorted on a BD FACSAria II using a panel including CD45RO, CCR7, CD25, CD127, CD95 and CD27. Every sorted population had a purity above 95%. PBMCs were separated immediately by Lymphoprep density gradient centrifugation and were stained directly, without being cultured. Samples were stained and sorted in pairs, with one healthy donor and one patient per experiment, so that batch effects were minimized. The High Capacity cDNA Reverse Transcription Kit was used to reverse transcribe all of the isolated RNA, meaning that expressed TCRB transcripts were what got sequenced. Deep immunoSEQ sequencing was performed on naive, central memory and regulatory T cell samples, with an average of approximately 3.9 million total reads per sample. Sorted cells were lysed in RLT buffer and RNA was extracted with DNase-treated RNeasy Micro or Mini kits, depending on cell number. Each cell subset was processed separately to prevent cross-contamination, with patient and healthy donor samples processed together. The immunoSEQ multiplex PCR was used to amplify TCRB sequences from cDNA, yielding 87-bp fragments that span the CDR3 region. Sequencing of the amplicons was performed on the Illumina HiSeq platform. In the paper's pipeline: Synthetic template baselines were used to correct PCR bias computationally, reads within Hamming distance 2 were collapsed, and singletons that could not be merged were discarded. Reads were aligned against IMGT to assign V, D and J genes, CDR3 length and insertions or deletions at six rearrangement sites. Within each subset, clonotype counts were normalized to sorted cell number, after which true diversity and Gini coefficients were computed with the tcR R package. The overlap coefficient, calculated on TCRB nucleotide sequences, was used to measure repertoire sharing. Out-of-frame TCRB sequences from naive cells were analyzed to stand in for the pre-selection repertoire. In TCRdb, the immuneACCESS table is reduced to in-frame sequences with V and J assigned. These tables do not hold every clone; where another copy was compared, an unresolved V gene accounts for under half, and the others remain unexplained. The V and J calls and clone size are taken from that table; D and trimming were inferred from the DNA. In this sample the table shows 150,000 or so clones, around 63% of which occur a single time. Together, the top ten hold nearly 0.09% of the sample.

Concerning this clone itself: No antigen is known for it. Per-base quality was not reported, and no clone a single base away is much larger than it.

Sequenced: naive CD4+ T cells from blood. Taken with the paper, the label for cell subset or site translates to: true naive CD4+ T cells. Rearrangement joined TRBV29-1 to TRBJ2-7, with 8 junctional bases fitting TRBD1. This receptor was identified in a man younger than 45 with type 1 diabetes. The DNA sequence reads TGCAGCGTTGAAGAGGCAGGGGGCCCCTTCTCCTACGAGCAGTACTTC. It encodes CSVEEAGGPFSYEQYF.